This is a list of T cell receptor beta chains from one sample in a study of blood T cell repertoires in COVID-19. Sequencing was performed with immunoSEQ multiplex PCR; in TCRdb, only in-frame clones are kept and a portion is missing. The table includes 150,000 to 200,000 clones, around 85% detected once. Sequenced material: peripheral blood. The receptor source for this set is an elderly woman with acute or convalescent COVID-19. Both conserved end residues are part of each CDR3. D genes are given only for firm matches. Size is omitted from some rows. Given values are once, few, many or a class for expanded clones.

J | D | size | length | V | DNA | CDR3
TRBJ1-6 | . | . | 10 | TRBV20-1 | TGCAGTGCTAGGGATGCGGCCCTCCACTTT | CSARDAALHF
TRBJ1-5 | TRBD1 | . | 12 | TRBV19 | TGTGCCAGTAGTATGGGACAGAACAAACAGCATTTT | CASSMGQNKQHF
TRBJ1-5 | . | . | 12 | TRBV19 | TGTGCCAGTAGTATACAGGATCAGCCCCAGCATTTT | CASSIQDQPQHF
TRBJ1-1 | TRBD1 | . | 13 | TRBV19 | TGTGCCAGTAGCGGGACAGGGGGCACTGAAGCTTTCTTT | CASSGTGGTEAFF
TRBJ1-2 | TRBD1 | . | 18 | TRBV3-1/TRBV3-2 | TGTGCCAGCAGCCAAGGTTTTGTCAGGGGGACCGGTAAGGATGGCTACACCTTC | CASSQGFVRGTGKDGYTF
TRBJ1-1 | TRBD1 | . | 16 | TRBV5-4 | TGTGCCAGCAGCCCGGAAGGGACAGGCCTCTGGGGGGAAGCTTTCTTT | CASSPEGTGLWGEAFF
TRBJ1-3 | . | . | 14 | TRBV7-9 | TGTGCCAGCAGCCCCCGGTATACTGGAAACACCATATATTTT | CASSPRYTGNTIYF
TRBJ2-7 | TRBD2 | . | 15 | TRBV7-2 | TGTGCCAGCAGCTTAGAAGCGGGAGGGCCCTACGAGCAGTACTTC | CASSLEAGGPYEQYF
TRBJ1-5 | TRBD1 | once | 15 | TRBV19 | TGTGCCAGTAGGGGACAGGGGGCCCGCAATCAGCCCCAGCATTTT | CASRGQGARNQPQHF
TRBJ2-1 | . | . | 22 | TRBV21-1 | TGTGCCAGCAGCCCGACAGTTAGATCCACCCGCGTAAAGGGCAGCTCCTACAATGAGCAGTTCTTC | CASSPTVRSTRVKGSSYNEQFF
TRBJ2-5 | . | . | 15 | TRBV2 | TGTGCCAGCAGTGAAGTAACAGGGATCGGAGAGACCCAGTACTTC | CASSEVTGIGETQYF
TRBJ2-1 | TRBD2 | . | 17 | TRBV9 | TGTGCCAGCAGCGCCCCCCTGGGCGGGAGGTCCTTTGATGAGCAGTTCTTC | CASSAPLGGRSFDEQFF
TRBJ1-2 | TRBD1 | . | 15 | TRBV7-9 | TGTGCCAGCAGCGGTTACAGGGGCCCCCTCTATGGCTACACCTTC | CASSGYRGPLYGYTF
TRBJ2-7 | TRBD1 | . | 14 | TRBV2 | TGTGCCAGCAGTGGGCTCAGGGGGCGGTGGGAGCAGTACTTC | CASSGLRGRWEQYF
TRBJ1-5 | . | many | 16 | TRBV6-2/TRBV6-3 | TGTGCCAGCAGTACGGGGGGTGACAGGTGGAATCAGCCCCAGCATTTT | CASSTGGDRWNQPQHF
TRBJ2-3 | TRBD2 | . | 19 | TRBV7-8 | TGTGCCAGCAGCTCCCCACTAGCGGGGGGTCAGTTCGAGACAGATACGCAGTATTTT | CASSSPLAGGQFETDTQYF
TRBJ1-5 | . | . | 12 | TRBV19 | TGTGCCAGTAGTATAACAGATCAGCCCCAGCATTTT | CASSITDQPQHF
TRBJ1-2 | . | . | 15 | TRBV5-5 | TGTGCCAGCAGCCCCACAGGCTCTTTAGACTATGGCTACACCTTC | CASSPTGSLDYGYTF
TRBJ1-5 | TRBD1 | . | 15 | TRBV2 | TGTGCCAGCACCTCGACAGGGACAGGGGAGCAGCCCCAGCATTTT | CASTSTGTGEQPQHF
TRBJ2-6 | . | once | 16 | TRBV7-8 | TGTGCCAGCAGCCCCAGGGTTGATTCTGGGGCCAACGTCCTGACTTTC | CASSPRVDSGANVLTF
TRBJ1-3 | . | . | 12 | TRBV7-9 | TGTGCCAGCAGCTACTTCGGAAACACCATATATTTT | CASSYFGNTIYF
TRBJ2-2 | TRBD1 | once | 15 | TRBV19 | TGTGCCAGTACTCAGGACAGGCGCCCCACCGGGGAGCTGTTTTTT | CASTQDRRPTGELFF
TRBJ2-7 | . | . | 15 | TRBV29-1 | TGCAGCGTTGAAGAACGGCGGGGGCTATCCTACGAGCAGTACTTC | CSVEERRGLSYEQYF
TRBJ1-3 | . | . | 14 | TRBV18 | TGTGCCAGCTCTCCTCCGGGAGCTGGAAACACCATATATTTT | CASSPPGAGNTIYF
TRBJ2-1 | TRBD2 | . | 14 | TRBV19 | TGTGCCAGCACTAGCGGGAGTGGTCACAATGAGCAGTTCTTC | CASTSGSGHNEQFF
TRBJ1-1 | . | few | 17 | TRBV19 | TGTGCCAGTAGTATAAGCCGGGACAAATCCTTGAACACTGAAGCTTTCTTT | CASSISRDKSLNTEAFF
TRBJ2-5 | . | . | 16 | TRBV6-2/TRBV6-3 | TGTGCCAGCAGTTACCCTCGAATGAGGCACCTCAATACCCAGTACTTC | CASSYPRMRHLNTQYF
TRBJ2-1 | . | . | 20 | TRBV21-1 | TGTGCCAGCGTAAGGGGGACAGCCGGACTAGCGGCAAGCTCCTACAATGAGCAGTTCTTC | CASVRGTAGLAASSYNEQFF
TRBJ1-5 | . | . | 14 | TRBV27 | TGTGCCAGCAGTAGGGAGTGGGGAAATCAGCCCCAGCATTTT | CASSREWGNQPQHF
TRBJ2-1 | TRBD2 | . | 17 | TRBV27 | TGTGCCAGCAGTTACACTAGCGGGAGGGCCTCCTACAATGAGCAGTTCTTC | CASSYTSGRASYNEQFF
TRBJ1-5 | . | . | 12 | TRBV2 | TGTGCCAGCAGGGCTAGCAATCAGCCCCAGCATTTT | CASRASNQPQHF
TRBJ2-2 | . | few | 15 | TRBV9 | TGTGCCAGCAGCGGCCGCGAGGGCGGGACCGGGGAGCTGTTTTTT | CASSGREGGTGELFF
TRBJ1-1 | TRBD1 | . | 15 | TRBV7-6 | TGTGCCAGCAGCTACGACAGGGACGTGAACACTGAAGCTTTCTTT | CASSYDRDVNTEAFF
TRBJ2-2 | TRBD1 | few | 14 | TRBV14 | TGTGCCAGCAGCCCCCTGGACAGGACCGGGGAGCTGTTTTTT | CASSPLDRTGELFF
TRBJ2-1 | TRBD2 | . | 16 | TRBV11-1 | TGTGCCAGCAGCCTACTAGCGCCGAGCTCCTACAATGAGCAGTTCTTC | CASSLLAPSSYNEQFF
TRBJ1-4 | . | . | 13 | TRBV5-6 | TGTGCCAGCAGCTTTGGCAGGGAAGAAAAACTGTTTTTT | CASSFGREEKLFF